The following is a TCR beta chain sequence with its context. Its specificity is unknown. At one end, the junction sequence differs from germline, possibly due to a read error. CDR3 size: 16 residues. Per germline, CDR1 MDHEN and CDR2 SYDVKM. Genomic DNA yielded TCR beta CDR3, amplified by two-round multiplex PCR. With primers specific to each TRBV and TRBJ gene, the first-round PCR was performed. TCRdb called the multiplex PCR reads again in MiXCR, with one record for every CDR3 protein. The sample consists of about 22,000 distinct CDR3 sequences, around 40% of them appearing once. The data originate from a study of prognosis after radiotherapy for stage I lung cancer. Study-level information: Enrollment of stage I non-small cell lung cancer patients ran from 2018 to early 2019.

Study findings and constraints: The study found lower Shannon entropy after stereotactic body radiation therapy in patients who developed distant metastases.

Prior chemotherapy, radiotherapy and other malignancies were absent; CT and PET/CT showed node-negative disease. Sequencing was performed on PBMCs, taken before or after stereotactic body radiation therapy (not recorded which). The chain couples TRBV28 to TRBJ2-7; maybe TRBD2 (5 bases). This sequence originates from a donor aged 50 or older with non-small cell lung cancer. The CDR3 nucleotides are TGTGCCAACAGTTTATCCGGACGGGGTTTTAACTACGAGCAGTACTTC. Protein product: CANSLSGRGFNYEQYF.